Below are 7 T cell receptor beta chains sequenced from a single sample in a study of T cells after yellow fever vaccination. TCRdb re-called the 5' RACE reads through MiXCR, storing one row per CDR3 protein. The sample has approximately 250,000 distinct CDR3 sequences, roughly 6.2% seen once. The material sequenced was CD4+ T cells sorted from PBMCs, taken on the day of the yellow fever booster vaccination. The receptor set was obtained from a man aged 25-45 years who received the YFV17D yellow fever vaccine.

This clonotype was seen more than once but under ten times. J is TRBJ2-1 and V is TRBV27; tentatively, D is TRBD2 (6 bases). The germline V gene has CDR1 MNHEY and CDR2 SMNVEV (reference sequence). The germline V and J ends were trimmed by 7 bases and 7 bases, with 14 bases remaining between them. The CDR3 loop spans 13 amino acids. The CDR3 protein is CASKKGAGNEQFF. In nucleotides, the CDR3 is TGTGCCAGCAAGAAGGGCGCGGGGAATGAGCAGTTCTTC.

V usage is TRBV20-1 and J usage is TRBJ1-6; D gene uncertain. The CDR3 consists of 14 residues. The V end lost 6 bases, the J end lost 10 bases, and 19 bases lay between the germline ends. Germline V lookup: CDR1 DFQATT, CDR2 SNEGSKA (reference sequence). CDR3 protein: CSATSRLGNSPLHF. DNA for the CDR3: TGCAGTGCAACATCTAGATTAGGGAACTCACCCCTCCACTTT.

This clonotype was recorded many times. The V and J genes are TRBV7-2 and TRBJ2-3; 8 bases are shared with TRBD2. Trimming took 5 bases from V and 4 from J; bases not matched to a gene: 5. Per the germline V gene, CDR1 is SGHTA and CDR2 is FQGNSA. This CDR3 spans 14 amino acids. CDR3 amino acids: CASSNRAGADTQYF. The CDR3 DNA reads TGTGCCAGCAGCAACCGAGCGGGAGCAGATACGCAGTATTTT.

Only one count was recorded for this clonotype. The CDR3 loop is CAFCSPLMGTSGRYEQYF. Written as DNA, the CDR3 is TGTGCCTTCTGTTCGCCACTTATGGGGACTAGTGGAAGATACGAGCAGTACTTC. The chain links TRBV12-3 or TRBV12-4 to TRBJ2-7, with 8 bases that match TRBD2. J gave up 4 bases and V 11 bases, and 25 bases lay outside the gene matches. CDR3 size: 18 residues.

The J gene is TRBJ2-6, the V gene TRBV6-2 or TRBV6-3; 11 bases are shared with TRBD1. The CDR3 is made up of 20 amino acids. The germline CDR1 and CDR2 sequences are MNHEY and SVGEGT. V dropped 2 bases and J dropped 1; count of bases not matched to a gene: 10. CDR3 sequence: CASSYRPGTGGNSGANVLTF. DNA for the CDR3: TGTGCCAGCAGTTACAGACCCGGGACAGGGGGAAATTCTGGGGCCAACGTCCTGACTTTC.

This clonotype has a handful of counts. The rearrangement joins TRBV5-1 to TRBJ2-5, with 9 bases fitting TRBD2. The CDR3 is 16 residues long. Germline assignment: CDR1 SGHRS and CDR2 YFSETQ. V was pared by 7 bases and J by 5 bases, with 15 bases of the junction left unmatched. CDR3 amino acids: CASQLDPGLAQETQYF. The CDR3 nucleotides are TGCGCCAGCCAACTCGATCCGGGACTAGCTCAGGAGACCCAGTACTTC.

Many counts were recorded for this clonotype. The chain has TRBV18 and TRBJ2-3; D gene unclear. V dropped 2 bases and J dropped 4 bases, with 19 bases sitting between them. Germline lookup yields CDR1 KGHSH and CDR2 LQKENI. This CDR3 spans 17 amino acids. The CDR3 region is CASSPTNSNGPPDTQYF. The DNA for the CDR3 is TGTGCCAGCTCACCAACTAACTCCAACGGACCGCCAGATACGCAGTATTTT.